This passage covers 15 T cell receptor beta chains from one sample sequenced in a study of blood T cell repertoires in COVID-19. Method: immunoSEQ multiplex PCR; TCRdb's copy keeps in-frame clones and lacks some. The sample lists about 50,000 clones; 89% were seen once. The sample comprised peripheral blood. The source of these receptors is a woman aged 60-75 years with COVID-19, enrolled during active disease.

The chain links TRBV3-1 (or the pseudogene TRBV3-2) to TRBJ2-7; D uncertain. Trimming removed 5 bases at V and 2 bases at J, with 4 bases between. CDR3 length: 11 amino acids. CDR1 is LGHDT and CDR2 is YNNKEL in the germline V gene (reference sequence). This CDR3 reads CASSNTYEQYF. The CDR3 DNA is TGTGCCAGCAGCAATACCTACGAGCAGTACTTC.

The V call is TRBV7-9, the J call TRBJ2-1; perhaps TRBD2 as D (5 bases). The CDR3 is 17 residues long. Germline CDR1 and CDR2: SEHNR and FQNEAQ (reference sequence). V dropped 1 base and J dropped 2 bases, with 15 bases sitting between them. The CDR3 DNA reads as TGTGCCAGCAGCTTAGTTCGGCCCCCGGAGGCCTACAATGAGCAGTTCTTC. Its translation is CASSLVRPPEAYNEQFF.

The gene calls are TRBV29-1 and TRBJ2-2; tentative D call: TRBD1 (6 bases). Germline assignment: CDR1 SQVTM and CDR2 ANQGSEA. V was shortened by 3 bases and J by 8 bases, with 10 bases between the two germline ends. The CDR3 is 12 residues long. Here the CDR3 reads CSVEEGGGELFF. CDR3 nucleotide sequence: TGCAGCGTTGAGGAAGGGGGTGGGGAGCTGTTTTTT.

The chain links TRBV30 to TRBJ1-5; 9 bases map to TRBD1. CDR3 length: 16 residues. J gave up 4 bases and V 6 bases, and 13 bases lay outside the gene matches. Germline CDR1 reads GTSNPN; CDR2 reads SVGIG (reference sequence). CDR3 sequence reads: CACQSPGTGLNQPQHF. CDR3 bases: TGTGCCTGTCAGTCCCCGGGGACAGGGCTTAATCAGCCCCAGCATTTT.

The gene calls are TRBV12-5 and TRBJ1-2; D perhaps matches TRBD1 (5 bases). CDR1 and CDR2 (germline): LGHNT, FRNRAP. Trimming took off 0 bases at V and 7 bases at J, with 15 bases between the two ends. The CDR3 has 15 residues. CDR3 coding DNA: TGTGCTAGTGGTTTGGTACTTGCAGGGCTGAGTGGCTACACCTTC. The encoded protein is CASGLVLAGLSGYTF.

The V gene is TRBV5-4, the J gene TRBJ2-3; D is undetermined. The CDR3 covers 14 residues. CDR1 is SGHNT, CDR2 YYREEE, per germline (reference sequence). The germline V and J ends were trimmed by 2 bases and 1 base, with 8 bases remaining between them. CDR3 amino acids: CASSFGSGTDTQYF. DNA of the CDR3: TGTGCCAGCAGCTTCGGGTCGGGCACAGATACGCAGTATTTT.

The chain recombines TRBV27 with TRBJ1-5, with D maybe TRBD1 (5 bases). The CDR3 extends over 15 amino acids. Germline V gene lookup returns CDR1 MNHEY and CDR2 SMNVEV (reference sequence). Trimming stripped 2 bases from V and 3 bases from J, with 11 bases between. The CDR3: CASSLVGVNNQPQHF. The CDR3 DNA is TGTGCCAGCAGTTTAGTAGGGGTGAACAATCAGCCCCAGCATTTT.

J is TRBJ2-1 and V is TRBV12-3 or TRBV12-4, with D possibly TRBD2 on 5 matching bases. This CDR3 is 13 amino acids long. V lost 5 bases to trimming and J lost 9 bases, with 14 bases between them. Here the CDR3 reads CASSTRFGSEQFF. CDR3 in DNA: TGTGCCAGCAGTACTAGGTTTGGGAGTGAGCAGTTCTTC.

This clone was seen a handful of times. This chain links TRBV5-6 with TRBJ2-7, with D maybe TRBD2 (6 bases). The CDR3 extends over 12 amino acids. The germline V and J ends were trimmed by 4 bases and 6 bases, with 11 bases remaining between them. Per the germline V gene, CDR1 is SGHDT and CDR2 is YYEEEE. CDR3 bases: TGTGCCAGCAGCGCGGGACTCCGCGAGCAGTACTTC. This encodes CASSAGLREQYF.

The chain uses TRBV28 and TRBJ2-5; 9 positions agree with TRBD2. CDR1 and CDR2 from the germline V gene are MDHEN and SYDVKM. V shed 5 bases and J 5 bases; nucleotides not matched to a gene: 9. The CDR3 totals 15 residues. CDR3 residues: CASSQPGLADETQYF. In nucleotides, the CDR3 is TGTGCCAGCAGTCAACCGGGACTAGCTGACGAGACCCAGTACTTC.

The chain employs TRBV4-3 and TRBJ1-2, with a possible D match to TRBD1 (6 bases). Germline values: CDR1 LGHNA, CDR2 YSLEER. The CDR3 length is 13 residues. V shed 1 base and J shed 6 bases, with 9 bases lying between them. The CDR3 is CASSQVQGNGYTF. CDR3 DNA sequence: TGCGCCAGCAGCCAAGTACAGGGCAATGGCTACACCTTC.

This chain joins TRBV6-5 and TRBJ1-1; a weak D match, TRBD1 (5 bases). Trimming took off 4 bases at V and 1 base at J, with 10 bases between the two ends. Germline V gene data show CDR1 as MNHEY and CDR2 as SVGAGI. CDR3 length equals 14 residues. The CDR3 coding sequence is TGTGCCAGCAGTTCCCCAGGGCGGAACACTGAAGCTTTCTTT. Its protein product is CASSSPGRNTEAFF.

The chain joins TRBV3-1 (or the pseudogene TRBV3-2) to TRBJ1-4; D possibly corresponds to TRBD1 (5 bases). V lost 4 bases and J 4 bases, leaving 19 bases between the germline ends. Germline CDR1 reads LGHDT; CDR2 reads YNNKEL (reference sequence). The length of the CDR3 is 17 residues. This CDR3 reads CASSPSYTGLINEKLFF. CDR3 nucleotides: TGTGCCAGCAGCCCGAGTTACACGGGACTTATTAATGAAAAACTGTTTTTT.

CDR3: CASSLGQGYGNTIYF. CDR3 in DNA: TGTGCCAGCAGCTTGGGTCAGGGGTATGGAAACACCATATATTTT. The rearrangement uses TRBV5-4 and TRBJ1-3, with TRBD1 as a possible D gene (6 bases). Germline V gene sequence: CDR1 SGHNT, CDR2 YYREEE (reference sequence). The CDR3 runs to 15 residues. Trimming left V 0 bases short and J 3 bases short, with 10 bases between.

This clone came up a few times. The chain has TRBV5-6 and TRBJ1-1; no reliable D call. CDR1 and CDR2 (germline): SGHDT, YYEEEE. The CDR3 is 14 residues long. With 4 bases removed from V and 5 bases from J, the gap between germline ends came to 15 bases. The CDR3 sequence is CASSLSSRWTEAFF. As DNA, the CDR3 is TGTGCCAGCAGCCTAAGTTCAAGATGGACTGAAGCTTTCTTT.